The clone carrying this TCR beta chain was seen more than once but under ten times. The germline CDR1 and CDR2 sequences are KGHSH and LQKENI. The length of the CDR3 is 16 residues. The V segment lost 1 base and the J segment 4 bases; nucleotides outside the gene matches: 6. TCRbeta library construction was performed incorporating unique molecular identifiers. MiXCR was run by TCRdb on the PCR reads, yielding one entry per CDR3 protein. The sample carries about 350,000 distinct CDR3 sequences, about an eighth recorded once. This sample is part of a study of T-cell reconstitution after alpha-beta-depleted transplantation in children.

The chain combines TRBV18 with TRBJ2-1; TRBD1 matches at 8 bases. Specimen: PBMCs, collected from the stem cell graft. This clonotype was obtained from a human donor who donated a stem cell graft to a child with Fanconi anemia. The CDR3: CASSPLVGQGYNEQFF. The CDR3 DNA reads TGTGCCAGCTCACCACTCGTCGGACAGGGTTACAATGAGCAGTTCTTC.